These 2 T cell receptor beta chains originate from one sample sequenced in a study of blood T cell repertoires in COVID-19. The protocol was immunoSEQ multiplex PCR, while the TCRdb copy is restricted to in-frame clones and leaves out a portion. The data show some 56,000 clones, about 84% seen once. The sequenced material came from peripheral blood. The receptors shown here come from a woman of 80 years or more with acute or convalescent COVID-19.

V gene TRBV30 combines with J gene TRBJ1-2, with a tentative D call TRBD1 (6 bases). V shed 3 bases and J shed 7 bases, with 18 bases lying between them. This CDR3 comprises 14 residues. Germline V lookup: CDR1 GTSNPN, CDR2 SVGIG (reference sequence). The CDR3 DNA is TGTGCCTGGAGCCCACAGGGCTGGGGGGGTGGCTACACCTTC. This codes for CAWSPQGWGGGYTF.

V usage is TRBV5-5 and J usage is TRBJ2-2; D is perhaps TRBD1 (6 bases). The V and J ends lost 0 bases and 4 bases respectively, with 10 bases between them. Per germline, CDR1 SGHKS and CDR2 YYEKEE (reference sequence). The CDR3 contains 15 residues. The CDR3 loop is CASSLDRVRTGELFF. The CDR3 bases are TGTGCCAGCAGCTTGGACAGGGTCCGCACCGGGGAGCTGTTTTTT. Drawing the rest from reference TRBV5-5 and TRBJ2-2, the complete variable domain is DAGVTQSPTHLIKTRGQQVTLRCSPISGHKSVSWYQQVLGQGPQFIFQYYEKEERGRGNFPDRFSARQFPNYSSELNVNALLLGDSALYLCASSLDRVRTGELFFGEGSRLTVL.